This is a list of T cell receptor beta chains from one sample in a study of human T cells and chemical hapten exposure. TCRdb analysed the RACE reads with MiXCR anew, one entry per CDR3 protein. Among tens of thousands of distinct CDR3 sequences listed, 8% to 9.5% were seen once. The source was whole blood, collected in connection with sensitization to the hapten diphenylcyclopropenone (DPC). The receptors originated from a man aged 50-60 years with alopecia areata. Some clones in this sample may be carry-over from other donors' samples. The CDR3 runs from the conserved cysteine through the conserved F or W. D genes are given only for firm matches. The size of a clone is reported for some rows only, either as once, few or many, or as a class for expanded clones.

NA	TRBV12-3/TRBV12-4	many	TRBJ1-3	TGTGCCAGCAGTCCAGCGGCGGGAATTGCGGGAAACACCATATATTTT	CASSPAAGIAGNTIYF
NA	TRBV7-9	NA	TRBJ2-7	TGTGCCAGCAGCTTGTACAGGGACAACGAGCAGTACTTC	CASSLYRDNEQYF
TRBD1	TRBV19	few	TRBJ2-2	TGTGCCACCAAGGCAGGGGGCGTGTTTGGGACCGGGGAGCTGTTTTTT	CATKAGGVFGTGELFF
TRBD2	TRBV20-1	many	TRBJ2-1	TGCAGTGCTAGAGAGGAACTAGCGGAAAGCTACAATGAGCAGTTCTTC	CSAREELAESYNEQFF
NA	TRBV10-3	many	TRBJ2-7	TGTGCCATCAGTGAAGGGGTCAGGGGAAACGAGCAGTACTTC	CAISEGVRGNEQYF
TRBD1	TRBV4-2	many	TRBJ1-2	TGTGCCAGCAGCCAAGTGCAGGGGGCTAACTATGGCTACACCTTC	CASSQVQGANYGYTF
TRBD1	TRBV14	many	TRBJ1-3	TGTGCCAGCAGCCGCAGGGGGCAAAGAAACACCATATATTTT	CASSRRGQRNTIYF
TRBD2	TRBV6-2/TRBV6-3	many	TRBJ2-7	TGTGCCAGCAGCTTGGGCGGGAGTGTCGACGAGCAGTACTTC	CASSLGGSVDEQYF
TRBD1	TRBV6-2/TRBV6-3	many	TRBJ2-7	TGTGCCAGCAGTTACAACCCGGGACAGGACCCTCTGGGGCAGTACTTC	CASSYNPGQDPLGQYF
TRBD2	TRBV20-1	few	TRBJ2-1	TGCAGTGCCGCCCCGGGGGGCAATGAGCAGTTCTTC	CSAAPGGNEQFF
NA	TRBV20-1	few	TRBJ2-1	TGCAGTGCTAGAGATTTGAGGTACGTCTACAATGAGCAGTTCTTC	CSARDLRYVYNEQFF
NA	TRBV6-2/TRBV6-3	NA	TRBJ2-1	TGTGCCAGCACCCCCCGAGGGAATGAGCAGTTCTTC	CASTPRGNEQFF
NA	TRBV28	NA	TRBJ2-3	TGTGCCAGCAGTTTTCCACGGAGCACAGATACGCAGTATTTT	CASSFPRSTDTQYF
NA	TRBV28	few	TRBJ1-2	TGTGCCAGCAGTTTAGGTTCCGACTATGGCTACACCTTC	CASSLGSDYGYTF
NA	TRBV20-1	few	TRBJ2-7	TGCAGTGCTAGAGATCCAGGACATAACTACGAGCAGTACTTC	CSARDPGHNYEQYF
TRBD2	TRBV5-4	NA	TRBJ2-2	TGTGCCAGCAGCTTGGGGTCCAGCGGGAGAAGTACCGGGGAGCTGTTTTTT	CASSLGSSGRSTGELFF
NA	TRBV12-3/TRBV12-4	many	TRBJ2-7	TGTGCCAGCAGTGCGAGCTCCTACGAGCAGTACTTC	CASSASSYEQYF
TRBD2	TRBV5-1	few	TRBJ2-5	TGCGCCAGCAGCTTGTATCTGGGCACTCCCGGACTAGCCGCGCAGACCCAGTACTTC	CASSLYLGTPGLAAQTQYF
NA	TRBV12-3/TRBV12-4	NA	TRBJ2-7	TGTGCCAGCAGCCCCATGAGGGGGATGGCCGAGCAGTACTTC	CASSPMRGMAEQYF
NA	TRBV28	NA	TRBJ1-3	TGTGCCAGCAAGGGCCAAGGAAACACCATATATTTT	CASKGQGNTIYF
NA	TRBV2	many	TRBJ2-6	TGTGCCAGCAGTGCTGGGGCCAACGTCCTGACTTTC	CASSAGANVLTF
TRBD2	TRBV12-3/TRBV12-4	few	TRBJ2-2	TGTGCCAGCAGTTTTCTAGCGGGAGGATTAACCGGGGAGCTGTTTTTT	CASSFLAGGLTGELFF
NA	TRBV27	many	TRBJ2-5	TGTGCCAGCAGTTTACTACCTATTGAATCGGGGACCCAGTACTTC	CASSLLPIESGTQYF
TRBD1	TRBV10-3	NA	TRBJ1-1	TGTGCCACCGGGACAGCGAACACTGAAGCTTTCTTT	CATGTANTEAFF
NA	TRBV20-1	many	TRBJ2-7	TGCAGTGCTAGAGATGGGCGGGAGCAGTACTTC	CSARDGREQYF
NA	TRBV6-2/TRBV6-3	many	TRBJ2-7	TGTGCCAGCAGTTCCCAAGGGCAGGAGCAGTACTTC	CASSSQGQEQYF
NA	TRBV6-5	few	TRBJ2-5	TGTGCCAGCAGTTACCGCGGGGGCCCCCAAGAGACCCAGTACTTC	CASSYRGGPQETQYF
NA	TRBV12-3/TRBV12-4	few	TRBJ2-5	TGTGCCAGCAGTTTCCAGGGTTTGGGAGGGACCCAGTACTTC	CASSFQGLGGTQYF
NA	TRBV19	many	TRBJ1-5	TGTGCCACTCAGGCACAGTTTAGCAATCAGCCCCAGCATTTT	CATQAQFSNQPQHF
NA	TRBV28	many	TRBJ2-7	TGTGCCAGCAGTTGGGCGGGACGGGCCTACGAGCAGTACTTC	CASSWAGRAYEQYF
NA	TRBV30	many	TRBJ1-2	TGTGCCTGGAGACGCCCGTCTAATGGCTACACCTTC	CAWRRPSNGYTF
TRBD2	TRBV28	NA	TRBJ2-1	TGTGCCAGCAGATTAACTAGCGGGAGCTCCTACAATGAGCAGTTCTTC	CASRLTSGSSYNEQFF
NA	TRBV29-1	many	TRBJ2-4	TGCAGCGCCGTGGACTTTACCTCCTCAAACATTCAGTACTTC	CSAVDFTSSNIQYF